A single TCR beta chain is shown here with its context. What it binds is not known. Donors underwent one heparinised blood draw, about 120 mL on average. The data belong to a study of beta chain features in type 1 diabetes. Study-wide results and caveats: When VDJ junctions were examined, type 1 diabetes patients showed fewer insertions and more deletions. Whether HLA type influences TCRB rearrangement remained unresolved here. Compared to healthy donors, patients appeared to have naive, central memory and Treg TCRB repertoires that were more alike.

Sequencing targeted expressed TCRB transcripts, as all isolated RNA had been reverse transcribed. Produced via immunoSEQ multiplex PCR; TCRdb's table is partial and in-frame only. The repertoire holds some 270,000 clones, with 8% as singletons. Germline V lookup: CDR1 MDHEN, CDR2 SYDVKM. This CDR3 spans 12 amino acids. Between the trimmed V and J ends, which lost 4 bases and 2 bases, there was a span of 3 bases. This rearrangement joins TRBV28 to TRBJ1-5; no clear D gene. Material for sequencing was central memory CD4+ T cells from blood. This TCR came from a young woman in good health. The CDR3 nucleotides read TGTGCCAGCAGTTGGGGCAATCAGCCCCAGCATTTT. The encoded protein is CASSWGNQPQHF.